This TCR beta chain is from a study of cytomegalovirus exposure and HLA in healthy donors. This clone was observed once. Profiling relied on immunoSEQ multiplex PCR, and the TCRdb table lists in-frame clones only, not all of them. The sample has tens of thousands of clones, 95% seen once. Trimming cost V 0 bases and J 6 bases, with 12 bases left between them. Germline values: CDR1 SNHLY, CDR2 FYNNEI. This CDR3 is 14 amino acids long. The sequencing sample was made of PBMCs. The sequence came from a man between 18 and 35 years old in good health and CMV-seronegative. The chain links TRBV2 to TRBJ2-7, with a possible D match to TRBD1 (5 bases). The CDR3 DNA reads TGTGCCAGCAGTGAAGCGCTAGGGGTCGGCGAGCAGTACTTC. It encodes CASSEALGVGEQYF.